The 32 T cell receptor delta chains below come from one sample, sequenced in a study of γδ T cells in repeated Plasmodium falciparum infection. Vgamma9/Vdelta2+ and Vdelta2-negative gammadelta T cells were flow-sorted from PBMC for bulk sequencing. TCRdb used CATT to re-call clones from the multiplex PCR reads. Of around 50,000 delta-chain clones in the sample, around 1.7% were seen once. Sequencing was performed on gamma-delta T cells from blood. Source of these receptors: a pool of human donors (malaria-infected and uninfected, not separated).

Remarks on this clone: The protein TCRdb gives is from a much larger clone and does not agree with this DNA's translation at residue 23, likely a read error; the protein shown here comes from the DNA. V is TRDV3 and J is TRDJ1; TRDD3 agrees at 13 bases. With V trimmed by 0 bases and J by 3 bases, 43 bases remained unmatched. This CDR3 is 28 amino acids long. Germline assignment: CDR1 TVYSNPD and CDR2 GDNSRS (reference sequence). The CDR3 loop is CAFRGLTGALPMAVSYPTGGYASDKLIF. CDR3 in DNA: TGTGCCTTTAGGGGCTTGACGGGTGCCCTACCAATGGCCGTTTCCTACCCTACTGGGGGATACGCCTCCGATAAACTCATCTTT.

This clone has a handful of counts. A read error likely explains why the TCRdb protein, taken from a much larger clone, differs from this DNA's translation at residue 12; the protein shown is translated from the DNA. The chain joins TRDV1 to TRDJ1; the match to TRDD3 covers 9 bases. This CDR3 has 14 amino acids. V dropped 0 bases and J dropped 13; count of bases not matched to a gene: 9. Looked up from germline, CDR1 is TSWWSYY and CDR2 is QGS. CDR3 bases: TGTGCTCTTGGGGAACTTGAGCTGGGGGATGAACCCATCTTT. It encodes CALGELELGDEPIF.

Of note for this clone: The protein TCRdb gives is from a much larger clone and does not agree with this DNA's translation at residue 15, likely a read error; the protein shown here comes from the DNA. The rearrangement links TRDV2 to TRDJ1; 8 nucleotides agree with TRDD3. TCRdb lists no J gene, so it was determined here by aligning the DNA to germline. Germline CDR1 reads GEAIGNYY; CDR2 reads EKD. The CDR3 spans 19 residues. CDR3 in DNA: TGTGCCTGTGATGGTGTGGTGGGATACGAACTGGGTCTCACCGGTAAACTCATCTTT. Translation gives CACDGVVGYELGLTGKLIF.

Comments on this clone: TCRdb assigns this DNA the protein of a much larger clone, which departs from its translation at residue 25; this likely reflects a read error, and the protein shown comes from translating the DNA. The chain has TRDV1 and TRDJ1; 12 bases agree with TRDD3. V was clipped by 5 bases and J by 10 bases; unmatched bases: 50. The CDR3 has 28 residues. Germline CDR1 and CDR2: TSWWSYY and QGS. The CDR3 protein is CALGNQRTLRGLTYYWGIQREYTHRLIF. In DNA, the CDR3 is TGTGCTCTTGGGAACCAACGGACATTACGGGGGCTTACCTATTACTGGGGGATACAAAGAGAGTATACGCATAGACTCATCTTT.

This clone was seen only a few times. A far larger clone is one base from this, pointing to a likely read error. The sample has other DNA sequences that encode this CDR3 too. The rearrangement joins TRDV3 to TRDJ1, with 9 bases fitting TRDD3. The CDR3 covers 25 residues. J gave up 0 bases and V 5 bases, and 40 bases lay outside the gene matches. The germline V gene encodes CDR1 TVYSNPD and CDR2 GDNSRS (reference sequence). CDR3 sequence: CALNRWSLLGDHPHAQTSYTDKLIF. The CDR3 DNA sequence: TGTGCCCTCAACCGGTGGAGTTTACTGGGGGACCACCCTCATGCGCAGACCTCGTACACCGATAAACTCATCTTT.

This clone was picked up a small number of times. This likely came from a read error, as a far larger clone is one base away. Other DNA sequences from this sample encode an identical CDR3 as well. The chain is built from TRDV1 and TRDJ1; D may be TRDD2 (6 bases). TCRdb gives no J gene; it was assigned here by matching the DNA to germline. Germline CDR1 and CDR2: TSWWSYY and QGS. V shed 4 bases and J shed 0 bases, with 30 bases lying between them. CDR3 length: 21 amino acids. CDR3 nucleotides: TGTGCTCTTGGGGTCAGCACCTGTCCTCCTACCGGGGTAGGGTACACCGATAAACTCATCTTT. It encodes CALGVSTCPPTGVGYTDKLIF.

Comment on this clone: Germline is not matched at one junction end, which may reflect a read error. V gene TRDV1 combines with J gene TRDJ1; tentative D call: TRDD3 (6 bases). Since TCRdb gives no J gene, matching the DNA to germline was used here to assign it. The germline V gene has CDR1 TSWWSYY and CDR2 QGS. This CDR3 is built from 19 residues. The CDR3 here is CALGETSPSLGPHTDKLIF. The CDR3 bases are TGTGCTCTCGGGGAAACGAGCCCTTCGCTGGGGCCCCACACCGATAAACTCATCTTT.

The chain couples TRDV1 to TRDJ1; 7 nucleotides line up with TRDD3. The J gene is absent in TCRdb and was assigned here via DNA matching to germline. With V trimmed by 9 bases and J by 0 bases, 22 bases remained unmatched. Germline V gene lookup returns CDR1 TSWWSYY and CDR2 QGS. The CDR3 has 19 residues. The CDR3 nucleotides read TGTGCTCTGGGTTTTCCCGCCCGGGTACTGGGGATGTACACCGATAAACTCATCTTT. As protein: CALGFPARVLGMYTDKLIF.

A note on this clone: This may be a read error, as it is one base from a much larger clone. The gene calls are TRDV1 and TRDJ1; D perhaps matches TRDD3 (9 bases). The J gene, missing from TCRdb, was assigned here through DNA to germline matching. CDR1 is TSWWSYY, CDR2 QGS, per germline. V was clipped by 2 bases and J by 4 bases, with 44 bases between them. This CDR3 region has 25 residues. This chain's CDR3 is CALGEVQASYVSSWGIFIWGDKLIF. Here the CDR3 DNA reads TGTGCTCTTGGGGAAGTTCAGGCTTCCTACGTTTCCTCCTGGGGGATTTTCATCTGGGGCGATAAACTCATCTTT.

Ten or more counts support this clone. TCRdb's listed protein matches a much larger clone and diverges from this DNA's translation at residue 3, likely through a read error; the protein shown comes from the DNA. The chain uses TRDV1 and TRDJ1; 7 bases map to TRDD3. The CDR3 runs to 20 residues. Germline V gives CDR1 TSWWSYY, CDR2 QGS. Here the CDR3 reads CAPGDPSWGQPRGYTDKLIF. The DNA of the CDR3 is TGTGCTCCTGGGGACCCAAGCTGGGGGCAACCCCGGGGGTACACCGATAAACTCATCTTT.

This clone was recorded at least ten times. A far bigger clonotype differs at one base, so this is likely a read error. The same CDR3 can be traced to other DNA sequences in this sample. The chain is built from TRDV1 and TRDJ1; a weak D match, TRDD3 (6 bases). Germline V gene data show CDR1 as TSWWSYY and CDR2 as QGS. CDR3 length: 15 residues. Here the CDR3 DNA reads TGTGCTCTTGGGGAACGACCACTGGGCACCGACAAACTCATCTTT. Translation gives CALGERPLGTDKLIF.

On this clone itself: TCRdb shows a much larger clone's protein in place of this DNA's translation, and the two differ at residue 5, likely through a read error; the protein shown is translated from the DNA. This CDR3 reads CALGGTWGPSGKYTDKLIF. DNA for the CDR3: TGTGCTCTTGGGGGAACGTGGGGTCCCTCAGGGAAGTACACCGATAAACTCATCTTT. The chain couples TRDV1 to TRDJ1; a weak D match, TRDD3 (5 bases). No J gene is reported in TCRdb; it was inferred here by comparing the DNA with germline. CDR3 length equals 19 residues. Germline V gives CDR1 TSWWSYY, CDR2 QGS. V was clipped by 4 bases and J by 0 bases, with 24 bases between them.

This clone was detected a few times. A far bigger clonotype differs at one base, so this is likely a read error. The sample has other DNA sequences that encode this CDR3 too. The chain couples TRDV1 to TRDJ1; 9 bases agree with TRDD3. The J gene, left out of TCRdb, was set here by checking the DNA against germline. Unmatched junction bases numbered 20, after V lost 0 bases and J lost 0 bases. Germline loops: CDR1 TSWWSYY, CDR2 QGS. The CDR3 runs to 22 residues. The CDR3 nucleotides are TGTGCTCTTGGGGAACTAGACGGAGGGAACTACTGGGGGAATCCGCACACCGATAAACTCATCTTT. This translates into CALGELDGGNYWGNPHTDKLIF.

This clone has a handful of counts. The TCRdb protein comes from a much larger clone and disagrees with this DNA's translation at residues 7 and 18, likely due to a read error; the protein given here is derived from the DNA. This chain joins TRDV1 and TRDJ1, with D perhaps TRDD2 or TRDD3 (5 bases each). The germline CDR1 and CDR2 sequences are TSWWSYY and QGS. This CDR3 spans 21 amino acids. CDR3 region: CALGEVPYGGPYSLYTDRLIF. The CDR3 DNA sequence: TGTGCTCTTGGGGAAGTTCCCTACGGGGGGCCGTACTCTCTGTACACCGATAGACTCATCTTT.

On this clone itself: Only one base separates this from a far larger clonotype, so it likely reflects a read error. Other nucleotide sequences from this sample produce the same CDR3. CDR3 sequence: CALGVLSSYPFRRLAFYTDKLIF. Written as DNA, the CDR3 is TGTGCTCTTGGGGTCCTTAGTTCCTACCCTTTTCGCCGTCTAGCCTTTTACACCGATAAACTCATCTTT. The chain joins TRDV1 to TRDJ1, with TRDD2 identical over 7 bases. TCRdb supplies no J gene; here it was assigned by aligning the nucleotide sequence to germline. V lost 4 bases to trimming and J lost 0 bases; unmatched junction nucleotides: 29. The CDR3 is made up of 23 amino acids. From germline, CDR1 is TSWWSYY and CDR2 QGS.

This clone was seen at least ten times. The protein that TCRdb holds for this DNA derives from a much larger clone and differs from the translated DNA at residue 9, which likely indicates a read error; the protein shown here is translated from the DNA. The chain recombines TRDV2 with TRDJ3; TRDD3 is a possible D gene (6 bases). Germline-derived CDR1 and CDR2 are GEAIGNYY and EKD. Trimming took off 4 bases at V and 2 bases at J, with 14 bases between the two ends. The CDR3 extends over 17 amino acids. The CDR3 DNA reads as TGTGCCTGTGAGGGGATGTCGAGCCCCTGGGACACCCGACAGATGTTTTTC. Residues: CACEGMSSPWDTRQMFF.

As for this clone: The protein TCRdb gives is from a much larger clone and does not agree with this DNA's translation at residue 13, likely a read error; the protein shown here comes from the DNA. The chain has TRDV1 and TRDJ1, with D perhaps TRDD3 (5 bases). No J gene was available from TCRdb, and it was assigned here by a germline match of the DNA. The V end was cut by 2 bases, the J end by 3 bases, with 55 bases between. The V gene's germline CDR1 is TSWWSYY and CDR2 QGS. This CDR3 region has 29 residues. The DNA of the CDR3 is TGTGCTCTTGGGGAATTCATACAGTCCGAGCCTGGGAGATACTTCAAGGTCGAACCATTCCCTAATGTGGCCGATAAACTCATCTTT. The encoded protein is CALGEFIQSEPGRYFKVEPFPNVADKLIF.

In its sample, this clone was seen many times. This is likely an artifact of a read error, given a far larger clone one base away. Different DNA sequences within this sample yield the same CDR3. The chain links TRDV1 to TRDJ1; D possibly corresponds to TRDD3 (6 bases). CDR3 length: 23 residues. CDR1 is TSWWSYY and CDR2 is QGS in the germline V gene. This chain's CDR3 is CALGELGSMVGHHSPWGWDKLIF. As DNA, the CDR3 is TGTGCCCTTGGGGAACTAGGCTCTATGGTTGGACACCACTCTCCCTGGGGATGGGATAAACTCATCTTT.

This clone appeared a few times. For this DNA, TCRdb reports the protein of a much larger clone, which diverges at residue 14, most likely from a read error; the protein presented here is translated directly from the DNA. The gene calls are TRDV1 and TRDJ1; TRDD2 or TRDD3 may be the D gene (5 bases each). Here the J gene came from matching the DNA to germline, since TCRdb omits it. Looked up from germline, CDR1 is TSWWSYY and CDR2 is QGS. The CDR3 consists of 23 residues. Trimming took off 4 bases at V and 3 bases at J, with 39 bases between the two ends. The DNA of the CDR3 is TGTGCTCTTGGGGTCCCTACCCTTTTTCGCCCTGGGAGACACGAGAGGTACGCCGATAAACTCATCTTT. It encodes CALGVPTLFRPGRHERYADKLIF.

This clone was counted ten times or more. A read error likely explains why the TCRdb protein, taken from a much larger clone, differs from this DNA's translation at residue 14; the protein shown is translated from the DNA. CDR3 coding DNA: TGTGCTCTTGGGGAACTATCTGGGGGATACGCGACTGACGCCGATAAACTCATCTTT. This codes for CALGELSGGYATDADKLIF. This sequence joins TRDV1 and TRDJ1; TRDD3 matches 12 bases. V lost 0 bases, J lost 3 bases, and 11 bases stayed unmatched. CDR3 length: 19 residues. Germline CDR1 and CDR2: TSWWSYY and QGS.

This clone was detected a few times. The protein in TCRdb stems from a much larger clone and differs at residue 3 from this DNA's translation, likely a read error; here the protein is translated from the DNA. CDR3 amino acids: CALLRRAGTGGLIF. In DNA, the CDR3 is TGTGCCCTCCTAAGGAGGGCTGGGACGGGGGGACTCATCTTT. The V gene is TRDV3, the J gene TRDJ1, with D perhaps assigned TRDD2 or TRDD3 (5 bases each). The CDR3 has 14 amino acids. Germline lookup yields CDR1 TVYSNPD and CDR2 GDNSRS (reference sequence). Trimming pared 5 bases from V and 10 bases from J, leaving 26 bases between.

Remarks on this clone: With a far larger clone one base away, a read error is the likely cause. This sample includes further DNA sequences coding for the same CDR3. The V gene is listed as TRDV2; no J gene was called; the tabulated D call, TRDD3, remains unverified against the DNA. Germline-derived CDR1 and CDR2 are GEAIGNYY and EKD. This CDR3 comprises 23 residues. Here the CDR3 DNA reads TGTGCCTGTGACACCGGGGACTGGGGGATATCGCGGACCAGCTCCCGGGACACCCGACAGATGTTCTTC. Amino acids: CACDTGDWGISRTSSRDTRQMFF.

As concerns this clone: This probably arose from a read error, given a far larger clone one base away. Other DNA sequences of this sample code for an identical CDR3. This chain links TRDV3 with TRDJ1; 12 nucleotides align to TRDD3. The ends lost 4 bases at V and 8 bases at J; junction bases unmatched: 26. Germline V gene lookup returns CDR1 TVYSNPD and CDR2 GDNSRS (reference sequence). The CDR3 has 19 amino acids. The CDR3 coding sequence is TGTGCCTCCACGGCCATTCTTCGCGGGTCTGGGGGATACGGCGACAAACTCATCTTT. Protein: CASTAILRGSGGYGDKLIF.

A remark on this clone: A read error likely explains why the TCRdb protein, taken from a much larger clone, differs from this DNA's translation at residue 21; the protein shown is translated from the DNA. For the V gene the call is TRDV1; the J gene has no call; the table's D call, TRDD3, has no DNA check behind it. Germline CDR1 is TSWWSYY and CDR2 is QGS. The CDR3 covers 23 residues. CDR3: CALGDPSFLQYPPHFGVTDKPIF. In DNA form, the CDR3 reads TGTGCTCTTGGGGACCCGTCCTTCCTCCAATACCCTCCTCATTTTGGGGTCACCGATAAACCCATCTTT.

This clone has more than one count but fewer than ten. The mismatch at residue 18 between this DNA's translation and the TCRdb protein of a much larger clone likely reflects a read error; the protein shown is translated from the DNA. The chain links TRDV1 to TRDJ1; TRDD3 agrees at 10 bases. This CDR3 contains 23 residues. CDR1 and CDR2 from the germline V gene are TSWWSYY and QGS. V trimming: 1 base; J trimming: 3 bases; junction bases outside the gene matches: 26. CDR3 sequence: CALGERYPTGGWGIPPYADKLIF. The CDR3 DNA reads as TGTGCTCTTGGGGAACGGTATCCTACAGGAGGGTGGGGGATACCCCCCTACGCCGATAAACTCATCTTT.

About this clone itself: The TCRdb protein comes from a much larger clone and disagrees with this DNA's translation at residue 4, likely due to a read error; the protein given here is derived from the DNA. The V call is TRDV1, the J call TRDJ1; possible D gene TRDD2, 5 bases. Trimming took off 7 bases at V and 3 bases at J, with 12 bases between the two ends. Germline CDR1 and CDR2: TSWWSYY and QGS. There are 13 residues in the CDR3. The CDR3 DNA is TGTGCTCTTGTGTCCCCCTTCTCCGATAAACTCATCTTT. Translation: CALVSPFSDKLIF.

The table lists this clone with a few counts. A read error likely explains why the TCRdb protein, taken from a much larger clone, differs from this DNA's translation at residue 5; the protein shown is translated from the DNA. The V call is TRDV3, the J call TRDJ1; D is undetermined. This CDR3 is 13 amino acids long. Germline assignment: CDR1 TVYSNPD and CDR2 GDNSRS (reference sequence). V shed 5 bases and J shed 8 bases, with 21 bases lying between them. This CDR3 is CALRSGQGSKLIF. CDR3 sequence (DNA): TGTGCCCTGCGATCGGGTCAGGGGTCGAAACTCATCTTT.

This clone was picked up many times. A far larger clone lies a single base away; this is likely a read error. The sample has other DNA sequences that encode this CDR3 too. The genes are TRDV2 and TRDJ1; 12 bases line up with TRDD3. With 6 bases clipped from V and 2 bases from J, the junction kept 27 bases outside the gene matches. The germline CDR1 and CDR2 sequences are GEAIGNYY and EKD. The CDR3 consists of 22 residues. CDR3 in amino acids: CACWHPTSSRSTGGYFTDKLIF. The CDR3 DNA reads as TGTGCCTGTTGGCATCCTACGTCTTCTAGGTCTACTGGGGGATACTTTACCGATAAACTCATCTTT.

This clone occurred a few times. The protein TCRdb gives is from a much larger clone and does not agree with this DNA's translation at residue 12, likely a read error; the protein shown here comes from the DNA. The V gene call reads TRDV2; no J gene was called. Germline CDR1 reads GEAIGNYY; CDR2 reads EKD. The CDR3 loop spans 14 amino acids. The CDR3 region has the DNA TGTGCCTGTGACACCGGAACTTTGACAGCACAATTCTTCTTT. This sequence encodes CACDTGTLTAQFFF.

This clone came up a few times. With only one base between it and a far larger clone, this is likely a read error. Within the sample, other DNA sequences also encode this same CDR3. This chain connects TRDV1 to TRDJ3; D is possibly TRDD3 (6 bases). No J segment appears in TCRdb, so it was assigned here by matching the sequence to germline. From germline, CDR1 is TSWWSYY and CDR2 QGS. The CDR3 runs to 20 residues. V lost 4 bases, J lost 1 base, and 20 bases lay in between. In nucleotides, the CDR3 is TGTGCTCTTGGGGGCAGGGTAAGAACCGGGGGATCCTGGGACACCCGACAGATGTTTTTC. Its translation is CALGGRVRTGGSWDTRQMFF.

This clone was seen a few times. TCRdb assigns this DNA the protein of a much larger clone, which departs from its translation at residue 9; this likely reflects a read error, and the protein shown comes from translating the DNA. This chain connects TRDV1 to TRDJ1, with 10 bases aligning to TRDD3. In germline, CDR1 is TSWWSYY, CDR2 QGS. V was pared by 2 bases and J by 4 bases, with 31 bases of the junction left unmatched. The CDR3 totals 24 residues. CDR3 coding DNA: TGTGCTCTTGGGGAAAACTCTGTACCCGAGTTGTCACCTGGGGGATATGGCCAGCGCGATAAACTCATCTTT. Translated: CALGENSVPELSPGGYGQRDKLIF.

This clone was detected a few times. A far larger clone is only one base removed, so a read error is likely. Other DNA variants within this sample encode the same CDR3. The chain combines TRDV3 with TRDJ1; 13 bases line up with TRDD3. TCRdb gives no J gene; it was assigned here by matching the DNA to germline. CDR3 length: 21 residues. From germline, CDR1 is TVYSNPD and CDR2 GDNSRS (reference sequence). The CDR3 nucleotides are TGTGCCCTCCCCAGGGGGGGCCTACTCGACTGGGGGATACGTAAAACCGACAAACTCATCTTT. Encoded protein: CALPRGGLLDWGIRKTDKLIF.